This entry concerns a single T cell receptor (beta chain). Its antigen has not been determined. No per-base quality is available; no much larger clone lies one base away. A second Seattle source provided samples from volunteer blood donors who had recovered from COVID-19. Whole blood was collected in K2EDTA tubes by collaborating institutions according to the institutions' own protocols. For TCRbeta analysis, collaborators shipped samples as frozen whole blood, isolated PBMCs, or DNA extracted from either of those sample types. These data are taken from a study of blood T cell repertoires in COVID-19 (dated by TCRdb to about 2020). Looking at the study overall: The collaborator samples originated in the United States, Italy and Spain and spanned the acute and convalescent phases of COVID-19. Nearly every sample came with metadata listing a de-identified subject ID, COVID-19 status, age in years and sex. The material from the prospective study consisted of cDNA or gDNA derived from T cells, B-cell-depleted T cells, or PBMCs. Samples were obtained from the ongoing ImmuneRACE study (first 160 participants) and from 1,200 or so subjects provided by 6 global collaborators. Subjects who had been exposed to COVID-19, were actively infected with it, or had recovered from it provided the deeply sampled blood TCRbeta repertoires that made up the dataset. A freely available public database, intended as a resource for researchers studying the immune response to SARS-CoV-2, is where the repertoires were released. Where HLA class I and class II types were available, the types were taken from metadata supplied by the sample provider, not from assay-based typing.

CDR1 and CDR2 are drawn from the germline V gene: SGHRS, YFSETQ. V is pared back by 3 bases and J by 0 bases, with 12 bases lying between the germline termini. Counted from cysteine to phenylalanine, this CDR3 has 15 amino acids. Only the CDR3 portion is preserved as DNA: 45 bases, with reading frame beginning at the first base. TCRbeta CDR3 regions were amplified from genomic DNA by means of the immunoSEQ Assay, a bias-controlled multiplex PCR. Regarding the original processing steps: The number of nucleated cells in each sample was estimated by amplification of reference gene primers within the assay. Sequence reads were collapsed and filtered to measure the absolute abundance of every unique TCRbeta CDR3 rearrangement. For each sample, productive Simpson clonality was calculated as the square root of Simpson's diversity index over productive rearrangements. TCRdb re-hosts the immuneACCESS table, in-frame sequences only. Its copies lack some clones; in the studies checked, an unresolved V gene accounts for under half of them, and the cause for the rest is not known. That table supplies the V and J calls and clone size; D and trimming were determined from the DNA. The sample contains over 150,000 clones, around 83% of them found a single time. Roughly 18% of the sample comes from the top ten.

The study at large found these results: The amount of clinical and demographic metadata varied by source and participant and was provided uncurated.

The chain is encoded by TRBV5-1 joined to TRBJ1-1; no D gene call is confident. Specimen: peripheral blood. This sequence originates from a woman between 65 and 79 years old who had recovered from COVID-19. The DNA reads TGCGCCAGCAGCTCCTACACACTAATGAACACTGAAGCTTTCTTT. It translates to CASSSYTLMNTEAFF.